This T cell receptor beta chain was captured by sequencing in a study of blood T cell repertoires in COVID-19. Some clones are missing from TCRdb's copy, which holds only in-frame ones; the method was immunoSEQ multiplex PCR. This table has 150,000 to 200,000 clones, 65% to 85% appearing once. The CDR3 consists of 14 residues. J lost 8 bases, V lost 3 bases, and 7 bases had no gene match. Germline V lookup: CDR1 LNHDA, CDR2 SQIVND (reference sequence). This sequence joins TRBV19 and TRBJ2-1; 7 nucleotides match TRBD2. The receptor was derived from an elderly woman with active or convalescent COVID-19. Input material: peripheral blood. The CDR3: CASSIGTTGDEQFF. The CDR3, as DNA: TGTGCCAGTAGTATCGGGACTACGGGGGATGAGCAGTTCTTC. The variable domain in full, with the rest retrieved from reference TRBV19 and TRBJ2-1, is DGGITQSPKYLFRKEGQNVTLSCEQNLNHDAMYWYRQDPGQGLRLIYYSQIVNDFQKGDIAEGYSVSREKKESFPLTVTSAQKNPTAFYLCASSIGTTGDEQFFGPGTRLTVL.